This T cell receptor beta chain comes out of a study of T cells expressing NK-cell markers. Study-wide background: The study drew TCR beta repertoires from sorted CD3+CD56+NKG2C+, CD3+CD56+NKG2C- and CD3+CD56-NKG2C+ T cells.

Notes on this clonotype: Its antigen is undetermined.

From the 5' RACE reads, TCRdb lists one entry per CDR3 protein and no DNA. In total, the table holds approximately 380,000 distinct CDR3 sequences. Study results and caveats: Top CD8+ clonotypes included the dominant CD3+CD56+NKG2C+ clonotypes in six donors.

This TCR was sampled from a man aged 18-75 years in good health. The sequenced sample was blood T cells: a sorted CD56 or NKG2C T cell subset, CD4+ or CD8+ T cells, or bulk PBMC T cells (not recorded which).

CDR3 in amino acids: CASRRTGLKIVHGYTF. This chain links TRBV6-2 or TRBV6-3 with TRBJ1-2; absent DNA, TCRdb's TRBD1 call cannot be checked. Germline values: CDR1 MNHEY, CDR2 SVGEGT. CDR3 length: 16 residues.